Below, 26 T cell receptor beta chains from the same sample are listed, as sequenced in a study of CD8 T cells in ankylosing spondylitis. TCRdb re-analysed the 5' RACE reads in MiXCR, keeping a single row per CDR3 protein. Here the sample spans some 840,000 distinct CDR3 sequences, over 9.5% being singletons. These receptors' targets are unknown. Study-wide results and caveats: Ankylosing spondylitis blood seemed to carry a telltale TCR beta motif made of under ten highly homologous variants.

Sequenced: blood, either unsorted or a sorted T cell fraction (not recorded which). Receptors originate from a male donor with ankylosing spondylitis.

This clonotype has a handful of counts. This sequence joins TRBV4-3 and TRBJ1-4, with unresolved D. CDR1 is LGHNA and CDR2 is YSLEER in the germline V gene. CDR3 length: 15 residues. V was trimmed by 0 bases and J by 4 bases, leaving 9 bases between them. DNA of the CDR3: TGCGCCAGCAGCCAAGAAGTTAGGTATAATGAAAAACTGTTTTTT. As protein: CASSQEVRYNEKLFF.

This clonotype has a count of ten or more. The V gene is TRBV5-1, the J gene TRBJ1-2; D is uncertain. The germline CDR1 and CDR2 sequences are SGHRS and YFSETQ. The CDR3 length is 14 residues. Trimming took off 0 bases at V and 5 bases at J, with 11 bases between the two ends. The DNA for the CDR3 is TGCGCCAGCAGCTTGGTCGTAGCTGAATATGGCTACACCTTC. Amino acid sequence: CASSLVVAEYGYTF.

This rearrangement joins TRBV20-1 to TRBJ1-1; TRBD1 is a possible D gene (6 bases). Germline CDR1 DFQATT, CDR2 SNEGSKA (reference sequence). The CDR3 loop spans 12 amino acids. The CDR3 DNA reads TGCAGCCCGGACAGCGCGAACACTGAAGCTTTCTTT. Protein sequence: CSPDSANTEAFF.

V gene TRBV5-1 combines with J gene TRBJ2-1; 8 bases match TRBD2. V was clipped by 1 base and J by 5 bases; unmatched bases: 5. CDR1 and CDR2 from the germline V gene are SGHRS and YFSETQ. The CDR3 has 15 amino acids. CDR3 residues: CASSLIAGSDNEQFF. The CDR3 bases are TGCGCCAGCAGCTTGATAGCGGGATCGGACAATGAGCAGTTCTTC.

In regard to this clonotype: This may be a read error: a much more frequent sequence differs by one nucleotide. The CDR3 protein is CASRGGDTQSF. DNA of the CDR3: TGTGCCAGCAGGGGCGGAGATACGCAGTCTTTT. The V call is TRBV9, the J call TRBJ2-3; D gene ambiguous. This CDR3 comprises 11 residues. Germline assignment: CDR1 SGDLS and CDR2 YYNGEE.

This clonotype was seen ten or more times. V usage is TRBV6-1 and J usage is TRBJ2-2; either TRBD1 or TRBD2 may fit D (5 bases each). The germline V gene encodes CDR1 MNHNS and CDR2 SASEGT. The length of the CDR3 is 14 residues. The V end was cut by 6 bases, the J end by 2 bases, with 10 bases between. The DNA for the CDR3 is TGTGCCAGCAGGTCCGGGGCAAACACCGGGGAGCTGTTTTTT. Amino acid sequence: CASRSGANTGELFF.

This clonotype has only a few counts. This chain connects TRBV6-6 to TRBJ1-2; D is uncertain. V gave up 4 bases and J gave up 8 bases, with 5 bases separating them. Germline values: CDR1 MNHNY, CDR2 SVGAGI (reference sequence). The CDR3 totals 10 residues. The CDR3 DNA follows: TGTGCCAGCAGTTTATTGGGCTACACCTTC. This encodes CASSLLGYTF.

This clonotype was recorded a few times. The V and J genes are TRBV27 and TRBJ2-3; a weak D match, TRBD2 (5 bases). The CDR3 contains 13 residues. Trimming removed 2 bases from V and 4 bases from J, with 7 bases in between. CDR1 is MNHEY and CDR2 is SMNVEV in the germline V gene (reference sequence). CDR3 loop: CASSLKAADTQYF. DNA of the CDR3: TGTGCCAGCAGTTTAAAAGCGGCAGATACGCAGTATTTT.

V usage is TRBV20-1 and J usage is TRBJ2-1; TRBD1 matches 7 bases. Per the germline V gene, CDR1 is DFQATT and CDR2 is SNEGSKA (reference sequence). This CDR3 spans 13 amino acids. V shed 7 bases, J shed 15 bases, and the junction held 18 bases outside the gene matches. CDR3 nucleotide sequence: TGCAGTGGGGAACCAGGGGGAACGAGAAGTCCGTTCTTC. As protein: CSGEPGGTRSPFF.

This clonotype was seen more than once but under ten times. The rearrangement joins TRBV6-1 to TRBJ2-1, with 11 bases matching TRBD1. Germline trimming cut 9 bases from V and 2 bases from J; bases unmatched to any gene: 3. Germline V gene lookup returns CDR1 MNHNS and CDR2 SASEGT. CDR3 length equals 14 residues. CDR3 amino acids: CARGGQGAYNEQFF. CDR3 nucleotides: TGTGCCAGGGGGGGACAGGGGGCCTACAATGAGCAGTTCTTC.

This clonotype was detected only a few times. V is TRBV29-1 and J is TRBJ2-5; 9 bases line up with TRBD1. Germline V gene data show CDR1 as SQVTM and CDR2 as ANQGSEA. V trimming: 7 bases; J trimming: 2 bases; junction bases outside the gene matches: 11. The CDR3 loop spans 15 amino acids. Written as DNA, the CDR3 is TGCAGCGCCGCCCCCGGGACAGGGCGGCAAGAGACCCAGTACTTC. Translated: CSAAPGTGRQETQYF.

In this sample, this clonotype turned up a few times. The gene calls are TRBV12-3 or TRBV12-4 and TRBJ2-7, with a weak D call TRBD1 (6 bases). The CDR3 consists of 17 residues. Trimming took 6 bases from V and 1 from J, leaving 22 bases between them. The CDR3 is CASSPSRWTVPSYEQYF. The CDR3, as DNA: TGTGCCAGCAGCCCCTCTAGGTGGACAGTCCCTTCCTACGAGCAGTACTTC.

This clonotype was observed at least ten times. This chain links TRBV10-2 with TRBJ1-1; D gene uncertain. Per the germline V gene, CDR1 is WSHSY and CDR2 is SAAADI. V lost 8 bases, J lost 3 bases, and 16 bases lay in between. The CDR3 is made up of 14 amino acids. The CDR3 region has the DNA TGCGCCAGCCGTTCCATGGACGGACACACTGAAGCTTTCTTT. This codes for CASRSMDGHTEAFF.

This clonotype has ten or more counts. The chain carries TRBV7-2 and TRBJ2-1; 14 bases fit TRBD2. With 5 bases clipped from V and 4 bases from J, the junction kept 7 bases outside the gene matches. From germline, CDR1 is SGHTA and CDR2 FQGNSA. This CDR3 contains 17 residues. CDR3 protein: CASSPKGLAGVYNEQFF. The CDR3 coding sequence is TGTGCCAGCAGCCCGAAGGGACTAGCGGGAGTTTACAATGAGCAGTTCTTC.

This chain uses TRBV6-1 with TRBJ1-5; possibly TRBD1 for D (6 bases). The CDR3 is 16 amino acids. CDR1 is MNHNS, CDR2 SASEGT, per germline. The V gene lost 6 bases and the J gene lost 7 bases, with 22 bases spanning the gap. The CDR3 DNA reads TGTGCCAGCAGCCAAGAACAGGGAGGTTGGATCCAGCCCCAGCATTTT. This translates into CASSQEQGGWIQPQHF.

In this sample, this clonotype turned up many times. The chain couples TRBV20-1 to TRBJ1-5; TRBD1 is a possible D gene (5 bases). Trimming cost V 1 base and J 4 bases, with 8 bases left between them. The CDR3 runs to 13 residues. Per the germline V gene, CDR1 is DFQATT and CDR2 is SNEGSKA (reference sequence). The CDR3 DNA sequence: TGCAGTGCTAGAGTGGCAGGGAATCAGCCCCAGCATTTT. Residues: CSARVAGNQPQHF.

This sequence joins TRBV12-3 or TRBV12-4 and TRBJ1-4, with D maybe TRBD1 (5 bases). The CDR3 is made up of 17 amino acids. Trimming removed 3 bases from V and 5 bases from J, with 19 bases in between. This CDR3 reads CASSFGTLWGGNEKLFF. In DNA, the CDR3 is TGTGCCAGCAGTTTCGGGACCTTATGGGGGGGGAATGAAAAACTGTTTTTT.

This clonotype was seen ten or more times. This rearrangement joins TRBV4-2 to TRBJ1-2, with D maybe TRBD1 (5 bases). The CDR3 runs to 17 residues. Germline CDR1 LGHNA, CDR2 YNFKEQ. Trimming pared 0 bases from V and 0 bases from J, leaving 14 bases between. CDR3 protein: CASSQESRARANYGYTF. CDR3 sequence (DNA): TGTGCCAGCAGCCAAGAGTCCAGGGCGAGGGCTAACTATGGCTACACCTTC.

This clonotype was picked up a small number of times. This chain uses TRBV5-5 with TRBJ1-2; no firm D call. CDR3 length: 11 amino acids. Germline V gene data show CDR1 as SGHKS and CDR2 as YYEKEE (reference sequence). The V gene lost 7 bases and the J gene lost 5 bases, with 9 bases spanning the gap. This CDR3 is CASAFQYGYTF. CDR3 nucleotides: TGTGCCAGCGCCTTTCAATATGGCTACACCTTC.

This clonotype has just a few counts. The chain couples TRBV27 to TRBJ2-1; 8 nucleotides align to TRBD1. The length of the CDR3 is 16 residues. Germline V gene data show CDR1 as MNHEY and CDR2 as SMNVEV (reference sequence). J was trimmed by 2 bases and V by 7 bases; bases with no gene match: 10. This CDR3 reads CASTKAGGYPYNEQFF. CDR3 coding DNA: TGTGCCAGCACCAAGGCAGGGGGCTATCCCTACAATGAGCAGTTCTTC.

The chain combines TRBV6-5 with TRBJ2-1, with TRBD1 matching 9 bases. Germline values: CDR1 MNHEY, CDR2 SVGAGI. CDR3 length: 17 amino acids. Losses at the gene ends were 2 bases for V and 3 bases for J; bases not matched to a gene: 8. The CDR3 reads CASSYGPRDRDYNEQFF. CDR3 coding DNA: TGTGCCAGCAGTTACGGGCCTCGGGACAGGGACTACAATGAGCAGTTCTTC.

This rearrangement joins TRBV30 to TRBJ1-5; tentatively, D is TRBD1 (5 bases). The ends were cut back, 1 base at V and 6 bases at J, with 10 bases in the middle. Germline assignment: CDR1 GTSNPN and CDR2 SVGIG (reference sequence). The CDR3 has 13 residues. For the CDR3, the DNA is TGTGCCTGGAGTGCCGGGGGGGTTCAGCCCCAGCATTTT. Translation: CAWSAGGVQPQHF.

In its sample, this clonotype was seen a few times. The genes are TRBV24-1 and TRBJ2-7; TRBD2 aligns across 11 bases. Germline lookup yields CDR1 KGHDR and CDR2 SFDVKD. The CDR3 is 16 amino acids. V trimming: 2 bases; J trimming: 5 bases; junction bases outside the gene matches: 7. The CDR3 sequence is CATSDWTASGRNEQYF. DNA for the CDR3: TGTGCCACCAGTGATTGGACGGCTAGCGGGAGGAACGAGCAGTACTTC.

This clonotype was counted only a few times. This CDR3 reads CASSHSDRDNEKLFF. The CDR3, as DNA: TGCGCCAGCAGCCATAGCGACAGGGACAATGAAAAACTGTTTTTT. The chain is built from TRBV4-3 and TRBJ1-4; 7 nucleotides line up with TRBD1. Germline V gene data show CDR1 as LGHNA and CDR2 as YSLEER. The V gene end was trimmed by 3 bases and the J gene end by 5 bases; junction bases not matched to a gene: 6. The CDR3 contains 15 residues.

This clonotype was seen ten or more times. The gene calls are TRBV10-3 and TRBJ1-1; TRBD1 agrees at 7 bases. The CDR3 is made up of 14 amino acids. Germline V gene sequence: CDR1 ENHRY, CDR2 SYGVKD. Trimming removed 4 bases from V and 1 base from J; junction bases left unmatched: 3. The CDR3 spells CAISGQGSNTEAFF. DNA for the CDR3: TGTGCCATCAGTGGACAGGGATCGAACACTGAAGCTTTCTTT.

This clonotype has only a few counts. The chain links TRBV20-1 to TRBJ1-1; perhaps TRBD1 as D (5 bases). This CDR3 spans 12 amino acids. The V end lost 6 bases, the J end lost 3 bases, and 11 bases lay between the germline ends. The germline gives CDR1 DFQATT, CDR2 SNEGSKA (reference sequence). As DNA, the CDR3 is TGCAGTGCCCAAGGGACGTACACTGAAGCTTTCTTT. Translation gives CSAQGTYTEAFF.